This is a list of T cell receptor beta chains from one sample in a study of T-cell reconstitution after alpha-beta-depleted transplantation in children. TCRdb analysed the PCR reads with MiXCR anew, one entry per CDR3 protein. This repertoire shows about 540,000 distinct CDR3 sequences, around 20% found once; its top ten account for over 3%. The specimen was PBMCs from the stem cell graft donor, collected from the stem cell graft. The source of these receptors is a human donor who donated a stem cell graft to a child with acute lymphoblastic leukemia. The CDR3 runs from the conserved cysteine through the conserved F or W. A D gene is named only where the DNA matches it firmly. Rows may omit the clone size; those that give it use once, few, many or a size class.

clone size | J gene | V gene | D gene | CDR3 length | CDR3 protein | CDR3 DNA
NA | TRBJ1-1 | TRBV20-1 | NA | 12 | CSAPPSGPEAFF | TGCAGTGCCCCCCCCTCCGGGCCTGAAGCTTTCTTT
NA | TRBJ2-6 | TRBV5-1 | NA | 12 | CASGTGANVLTF | TGCGCCAGCGGTACTGGGGCCAACGTCCTGACTTTC
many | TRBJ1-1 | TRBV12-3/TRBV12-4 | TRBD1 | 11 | CASSLQGAAFF | TGTGCCAGCAGTTTACAGGGGGCAGCTTTCTTT
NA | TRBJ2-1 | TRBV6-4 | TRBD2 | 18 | CTSSLQSGVIISYNEQFF | TGTACCAGCAGTCTCCAGAGCGGGGTTATAATATCCTACAATGAGCAGTTCTTC
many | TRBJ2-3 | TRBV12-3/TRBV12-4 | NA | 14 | CASSFDKTTDTQYF | TGTGCCAGCAGTTTTGACAAAACCACAGATACGCAGTATTTT
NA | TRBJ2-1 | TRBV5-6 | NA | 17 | CASSLLSLYSSYNEQFF | TGTGCCAGCAGCTTGCTGTCCCTCTATAGCTCCTACAATGAGCAGTTCTTC
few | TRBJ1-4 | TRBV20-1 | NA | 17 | CSARDTGRGGTNEKLFF | TGCAGTGCTAGAGATACAGGCAGGGGAGGCACTAATGAAAAACTGTTTTTT
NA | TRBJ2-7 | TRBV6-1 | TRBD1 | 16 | CASSDGTGLFSYEQYF | TGTGCCAGCAGTGACGGGACAGGCCTTTTCTCCTACGAGCAGTACTTC
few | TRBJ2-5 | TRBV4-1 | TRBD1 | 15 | CASSQAGGFRETQYF | TGCGCCAGCAGCCAGGCAGGGGGCTTTCGAGAGACCCAGTACTTC
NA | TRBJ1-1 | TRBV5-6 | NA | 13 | CASSPLWGTEAFF | TGTGCCAGCAGCCCCCTATGGGGGACTGAAGCTTTCTTT
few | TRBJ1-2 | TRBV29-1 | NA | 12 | CSAPGTFYGYTF | TGCAGCGCCCCAGGGACCTTCTATGGCTACACCTTC
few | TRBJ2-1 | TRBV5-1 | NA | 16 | CASSLGARQYHNEQFF | TGCGCCAGCAGCTTGGGAGCGCGGCAATACCACAATGAGCAGTTCTTC
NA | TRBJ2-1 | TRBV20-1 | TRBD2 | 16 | CSARLGLAGGQGEQFF | TGCAGTGCTAGATTAGGACTAGCGGGAGGACAGGGTGAGCAGTTCTTC
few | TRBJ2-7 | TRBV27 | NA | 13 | CASSFSIPGEQYF | TGTGCCAGCAGTTTCTCCATCCCGGGGGAGCAGTACTTC
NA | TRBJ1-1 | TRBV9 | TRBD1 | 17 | CASSVAGPGQRDTEAFF | TGTGCCAGCAGCGTAGCCGGGCCGGGACAGCGCGACACTGAAGCTTTCTTT
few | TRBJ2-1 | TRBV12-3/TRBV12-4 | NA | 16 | CASSSPLLGPGDEQFF | TGTGCCAGCAGTTCTCCCTTACTAGGGCCTGGGGATGAGCAGTTCTTC
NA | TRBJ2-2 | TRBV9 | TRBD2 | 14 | CASSASGLIGELFF | TGTGCCAGCAGCGCTAGCGGGTTGATCGGGGAGCTGTTTTTT
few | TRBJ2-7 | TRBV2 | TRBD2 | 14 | CASSGTSLSYEQYF | TGTGCCAGCAGCGGGACTAGCCTGTCCTACGAGCAGTACTTC
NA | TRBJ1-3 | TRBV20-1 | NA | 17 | CSALSKVGGVSGNTIYF | TGCAGTGCGCTATCCAAAGTTGGGGGGGTCTCTGGAAACACCATATATTTT
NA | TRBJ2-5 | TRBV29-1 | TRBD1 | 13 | CSVVVTGGETQYF | TGCAGCGTTGTGGTGACAGGGGGAGAGACCCAGTACTTC
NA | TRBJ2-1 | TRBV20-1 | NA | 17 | CSARKLPRAGHYNEQFF | TGCAGTGCTAGAAAACTCCCCCGCGCGGGGCACTACAATGAGCAGTTCTTC
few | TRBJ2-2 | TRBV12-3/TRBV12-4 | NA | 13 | CASSFGGRRELFF | TGTGCCAGCAGTTTTGGTGGGCGTCGGGAGCTGTTTTTT
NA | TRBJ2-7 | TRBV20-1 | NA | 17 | CSARDKFEGVFPYEQYF | TGCAGTGCTAGAGATAAATTTGAGGGTGTCTTCCCCTACGAGCAGTACTTC
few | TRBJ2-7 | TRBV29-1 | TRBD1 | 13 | CSVGTGSGYEQYF | TGCAGCGTAGGGACAGGGAGTGGCTACGAGCAGTACTTC
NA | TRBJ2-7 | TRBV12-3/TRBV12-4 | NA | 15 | CASSFGDTVAYEQYF | TGTGCCAGCAGTTTCGGGGACACGGTCGCCTACGAGCAGTACTTC
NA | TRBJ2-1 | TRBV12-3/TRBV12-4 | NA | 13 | CASSHFVGNEQFF | TGTGCCAGCAGCCATTTTGTAGGGAATGAGCAGTTCTTC
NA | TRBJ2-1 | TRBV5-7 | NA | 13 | CASSPGAYNEQFF | TGTGCCAGCAGCCCCGGTGCCTACAATGAGCAGTTCTTC
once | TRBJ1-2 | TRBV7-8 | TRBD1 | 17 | CASSLAEWDRSNYGYTF | TGTGCCAGCAGCTTAGCTGAATGGGACAGAAGTAACTATGGCTACACCTTC
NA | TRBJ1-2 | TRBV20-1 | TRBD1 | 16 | CSATGTGGFISSGYTF | TGCAGTGCTACGGGGACAGGGGGATTTATAAGTAGTGGCTACACCTTC
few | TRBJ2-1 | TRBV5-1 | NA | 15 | CASSLADGGYNEQFF | TGCGCCAGCAGCTTGGCCGACGGAGGCTACAATGAGCAGTTCTTC
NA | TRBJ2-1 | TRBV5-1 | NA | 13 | CASSPEGFDEQFF | TGCGCCAGCAGCCCGGAGGGCTTCGATGAGCAGTTCTTC
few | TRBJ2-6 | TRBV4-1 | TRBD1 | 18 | CASSRGTGGSSGANVLTF | TGCGCCAGCAGCCGAGGGACAGGGGGTTCGTCTGGGGCCAACGTCCTGACTTTC
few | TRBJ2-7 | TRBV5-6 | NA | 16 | CASSIPGHRGSYEQYF | TGTGCCAGCAGCATCCCGGGGCACCGCGGCTCCTACGAGCAGTACTTC
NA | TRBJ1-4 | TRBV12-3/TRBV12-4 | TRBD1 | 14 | CASSNRGPGEKLFF | TGTGCCAGCAGTAACAGGGGGCCTGGTGAAAAACTGTTTTTT
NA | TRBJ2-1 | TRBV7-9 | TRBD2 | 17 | CASRVRLAGAPSNEQFF | TGTGCCAGCAGGGTACGACTAGCGGGGGCCCCTTCCAATGAGCAGTTCTTC
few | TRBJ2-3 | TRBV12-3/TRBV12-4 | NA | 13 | CAIQGLSTDTQYF | TGTGCCATCCAGGGCCTTAGCACAGATACGCAGTATTTT
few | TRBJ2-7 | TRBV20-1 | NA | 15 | CSARVIGGALYEQYF | TGCAGTGCTAGAGTAATAGGAGGGGCCCTCTACGAGCAGTACTTC
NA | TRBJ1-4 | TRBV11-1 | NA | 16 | CASSSRRDAVAEKLFF | TGTGCCAGCAGCTCGAGGAGGGACGCAGTTGCGGAAAAACTGTTTTTT
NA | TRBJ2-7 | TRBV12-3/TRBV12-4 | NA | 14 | CASSKDVRPLEQYF | TGTGCCAGCAGTAAGGACGTCCGGCCTCTCGAGCAGTACTTC
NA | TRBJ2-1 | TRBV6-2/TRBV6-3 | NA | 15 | CASTGTASSYNEQFF | TGTGCCAGCACCGGGACGGCCAGCTCCTACAATGAGCAGTTCTTC
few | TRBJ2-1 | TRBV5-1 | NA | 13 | CASSLSIPNEQFF | TGCGCCAGCAGCCTATCGATCCCCAATGAGCAGTTCTTC
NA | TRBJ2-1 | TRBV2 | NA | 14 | CASLSQTRQDEQFF | TGTGCCAGCCTAAGCCAAACACGCCAGGATGAGCAGTTCTTC
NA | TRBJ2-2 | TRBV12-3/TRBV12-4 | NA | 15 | CASSLGTTVAGELFF | TGTGCCAGCAGTTTAGGGACTACCGTCGCCGGGGAGCTGTTTTTT
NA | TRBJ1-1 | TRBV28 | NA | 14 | CASRLTALNTEAFF | TGTGCCAGCAGGCTGACAGCCCTGAACACTGAAGCTTTCTTT
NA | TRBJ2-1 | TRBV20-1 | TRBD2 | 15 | CSARDRGLGSYEQFF | TGCAGTGCTAGAGACCGGGGACTAGGCTCTTATGAGCAGTTCTTC
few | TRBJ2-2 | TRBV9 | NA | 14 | CASSVDIPPGELFF | TGTGCCAGCAGCGTAGATATCCCTCCCGGGGAGCTGTTTTTT